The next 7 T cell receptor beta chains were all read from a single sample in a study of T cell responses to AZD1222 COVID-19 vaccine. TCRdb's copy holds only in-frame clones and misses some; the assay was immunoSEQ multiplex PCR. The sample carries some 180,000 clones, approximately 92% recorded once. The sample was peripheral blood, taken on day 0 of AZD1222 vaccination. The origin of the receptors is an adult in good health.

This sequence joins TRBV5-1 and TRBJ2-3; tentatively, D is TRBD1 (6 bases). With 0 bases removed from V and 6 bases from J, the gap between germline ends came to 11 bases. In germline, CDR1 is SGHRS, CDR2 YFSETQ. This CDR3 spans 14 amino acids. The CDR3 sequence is CASSLVQGMDTQYF. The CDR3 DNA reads TGCGCCAGCAGCTTGGTTCAGGGGATGGATACGCAGTATTTT.

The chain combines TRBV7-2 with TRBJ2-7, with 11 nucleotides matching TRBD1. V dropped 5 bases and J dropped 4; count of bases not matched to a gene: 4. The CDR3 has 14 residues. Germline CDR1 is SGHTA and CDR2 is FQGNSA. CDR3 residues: CASSIRDRGYEQYF. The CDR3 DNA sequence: TGTGCCAGCAGCATAAGGGACAGGGGGTACGAGCAGTACTTC.

The CDR3 region has the DNA TGTGCCAGCAGACGGACAGGGGGGTCTAGCACAGATACGCAGTATTTT. Amino acid sequence: CASRRTGGSSTDTQYF. The chain carries TRBV6-4 and TRBJ2-3; 10 bases are shared with TRBD1. The CDR3 extends over 16 amino acids. Germline CDR1 reads MRHNA; CDR2 reads SNTAGT. Trimming took 6 bases from V and 0 from J; bases not matched to a gene: 6.

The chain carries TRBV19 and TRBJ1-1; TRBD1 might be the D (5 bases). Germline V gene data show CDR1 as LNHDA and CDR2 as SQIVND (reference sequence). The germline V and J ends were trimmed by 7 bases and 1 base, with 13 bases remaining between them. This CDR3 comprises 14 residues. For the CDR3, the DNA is TGTGCCAGTAACATGGGGCACGGGAACACTGAAGCTTTCTTT. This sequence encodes CASNMGHGNTEAFF.

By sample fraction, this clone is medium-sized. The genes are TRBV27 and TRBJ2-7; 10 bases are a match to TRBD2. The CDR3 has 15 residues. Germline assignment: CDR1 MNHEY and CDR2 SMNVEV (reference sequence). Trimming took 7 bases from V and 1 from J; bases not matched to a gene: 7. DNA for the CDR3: TGTGCCAGCACCAGAGAAGCGGGGGGGTCCTACGAGCAGTACTTC. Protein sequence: CASTREAGGSYEQYF.

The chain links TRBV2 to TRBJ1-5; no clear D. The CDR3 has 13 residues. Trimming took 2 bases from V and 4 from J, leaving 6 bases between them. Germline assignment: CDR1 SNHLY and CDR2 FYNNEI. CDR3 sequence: CASSELGNQPQHF. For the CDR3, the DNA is TGTGCCAGCAGTGAACTTGGGAATCAGCCCCAGCATTTT.

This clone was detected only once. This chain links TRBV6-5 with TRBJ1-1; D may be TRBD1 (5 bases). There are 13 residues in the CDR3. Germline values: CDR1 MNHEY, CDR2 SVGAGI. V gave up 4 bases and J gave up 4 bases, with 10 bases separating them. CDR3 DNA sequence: TGTGCCAGCAGTTCCGGGGGGGTCACTGAAGCTTTCTTT. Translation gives CASSSGGVTEAFF.